Below, 23 T cell receptor beta chains from the same sample are listed, as sequenced in a study of shared clonotypes between healthy human individuals. Clones were sequenced by immunoSEQ multiplex PCR, and TCRdb holds only the in-frame ones, with some missing. The sample includes millions of clones, roughly 96% of them seen just once. Sequenced sample: naive CD4+ T cells sorted from blood. Subset given: CD45RA+ positively selected. The receptors originated from a young man in good health.

The chain links TRBV30 to TRBJ1-2; maybe TRBD1 (6 bases). Germline V gives CDR1 GTSNPN, CDR2 SVGIG (reference sequence). The CDR3 has 11 amino acids. Trimming stripped 8 bases from V and 8 bases from J, with 15 bases between. The CDR3 DNA sequence: TGTGCCCACGCTACAGGGTGGGGCTACACCTTC. Protein: CAHATGWGYTF.

This chain links TRBV2 with TRBJ2-7; D possibly corresponds to TRBD1 (6 bases). Germline CDR1 SNHLY, CDR2 FYNNEI. V shed 9 bases and J shed 0 bases, with 15 bases lying between them. This CDR3 contains 14 residues. As DNA, the CDR3 is TGTGCCAGTACTCTCAGGGGACCCTCCTACGAGCAGTACTTC. Amino acids: CASTLRGPSYEQYF.

The chain employs TRBV7-7 and TRBJ2-7; D tentatively reads TRBD1 or TRBD2 (6 bases each). The CDR3 has 15 residues. Per germline, CDR1 SSHAT and CDR2 FNYEAQ (reference sequence). CDR3 sequence reads: CASGTKDRVAYEQYF. DNA of the CDR3: TGTGCTAGCGGCACTAAGGACAGAGTTGCCTACGAGCAGTACTTC.

This chain joins TRBV7-9 and TRBJ2-7, with TRBD1 matching 7 bases. The trim removed 3 bases at V and 4 bases at J, leaving 6 bases unmatched. This CDR3 has 14 amino acids. Per germline, CDR1 SEHNR and CDR2 FQNEAQ (reference sequence). The CDR3: CASSFGQVPYEQYF. As DNA, the CDR3 is TGTGCCAGCAGCTTTGGACAGGTACCGTACGAGCAGTACTTC.

The chain links TRBV7-6 to TRBJ1-6, with D hard to call. The V end was cut by 2 bases, the J end by 6 bases, with 5 bases between. Germline V gene lookup returns CDR1 SGHVS and CDR2 FNYEAQ. The CDR3 spans 13 residues. DNA of the CDR3: TGTGCCAGCAGCTTAACCACTAATTCACCCCTCCACTTT. It yields the protein CASSLTTNSPLHF. Drawing the rest from reference TRBV7-6 and TRBJ1-6, the complete variable domain is GAGVSQSPRYKVTKRGQDVALRCDPISGHVSLYWYRQALGQGPEFLTYFNYEAQQDKSGLPNDRFSAERPEGSISTLTIQRTEQRDSAMYRCASSLTTNSPLHFGNGTRLTVT.

The chain uses TRBV10-1 and TRBJ1-2; no clear D gene. Looked up from germline, CDR1 is WNHNN and CDR2 is SYGVQD (reference sequence). V was clipped by 8 bases and J by 0 bases, with 7 bases between them. This CDR3 has 12 amino acids. CDR3 protein: CASGDSNYGYTF. The CDR3, as DNA: TGCGCCAGCGGGGATTCTAACTATGGCTACACCTTC.

Points on this clone: This specimen includes other DNA sequences encoding the same CDR3. V usage is TRBV2 and J usage is TRBJ1-1; TRBD1 aligns across 9 bases. The germline gives CDR1 SNHLY, CDR2 FYNNEI. This CDR3 is built from 13 residues. Here the CDR3 reads CASGGQGPTEAFF. In DNA, the CDR3 is TGTGCTAGCGGGGGACAGGGTCCCACTGAAGCTTTCTTT.

The chain links TRBV4-1 to TRBJ1-6, with a possible D match to TRBD1 (6 bases). Germline CDR1 and CDR2: MGHRA and YSYEKL. The ends were cut back, 4 bases at V and 4 bases at J, with 20 bases in the middle. The CDR3 is made up of 18 amino acids. CDR3 residues: CASSLGGRGRFYNSPLHF. For the CDR3, the DNA is TGCGCCAGCAGCCTCGGGGGCCGGGGGCGTTTTTATAATTCACCCCTCCACTTT.

This rearrangement joins TRBV10-2 to TRBJ1-2; no definite D call. The CDR3 sequence is 15 residues long. The V gene lost 0 bases and the J gene lost 4 bases, with 12 bases spanning the gap. Per germline, CDR1 WSHSY and CDR2 SAAADI. CDR3 nucleotides: TGCGCCAGCAGTGAGTCCGTTGAGGGTACCTATGGCTACACCTTC. Its protein product is CASSESVEGTYGYTF.

This clone has a single count. This chain connects TRBV5-4 to TRBJ2-7; TRBD2 aligns across 10 bases. Germline assignment: CDR1 SGHNT and CDR2 YYREEE (reference sequence). The CDR3 runs to 16 residues. V gave up 0 bases and J gave up 2 bases; unmatched junction bases: 5. The CDR3 loop reads CASSLGTSGSTYEQYF. The CDR3 DNA reads as TGTGCCAGCAGCTTGGGGACTAGCGGATCGACCTACGAGCAGTACTTC. Variable domain in full (rest from reference TRBV5-4 and TRBJ2-7): ETGVTQSPTHLIKTRGQQVTLRCSSQSGHNTVSWYQQALGQGPQFIFQYYREEENGRGNFPPRFSGLQFPNYSSELNVNALELDDSALYLCASSLGTSGSTYEQYFGPGTRLTVT.

This sequence joins TRBV4-1 and TRBJ2-7; a possible D gene is TRBD2 (6 bases). The CDR3 is 15 residues long. V lost 5 bases, J lost 3 bases, and 17 bases lay in between. Germline CDR1 MGHRA, CDR2 YSYEKL. CDR3 in amino acids: CASSYYLVGGYEQYF. Written as DNA, the CDR3 is TGCGCCAGCAGCTACTATCTCGTCGGGGGCTACGAGCAGTACTTC.

This sequence joins TRBV27 and TRBJ2-7; 8 nucleotides line up with TRBD2. Trimming took 2 bases from V and 6 from J; bases not matched to a gene: 9. This CDR3 is built from 15 residues. Germline V lookup: CDR1 MNHEY, CDR2 SMNVEV (reference sequence). This chain's CDR3 is CASSLTDPGGGEQYF. The CDR3 DNA follows: TGTGCCAGCAGTTTAACTGACCCGGGGGGGGGCGAGCAGTACTTC.

This chain links TRBV27 with TRBJ2-7; TRBD2 matches at 7 bases. This CDR3 has 14 amino acids. Trimming removed 2 bases from V and 2 bases from J; junction bases left unmatched: 3. Germline-derived CDR1 and CDR2 are MNHEY and SMNVEV (reference sequence). CDR3 sequence reads: CASSLREGTYEQYF. In DNA, the CDR3 is TGTGCCAGCAGTTTAAGGGAGGGAACCTACGAGCAGTACTTC.

The chain links TRBV28 to TRBJ1-4, with unresolved D. This CDR3 has 14 residues. The germline gives CDR1 MDHEN, CDR2 SYDVKM. Trimming removed 6 bases from V and 8 bases from J, with 16 bases in between. DNA of the CDR3: TGTGCCAGCAGCGCCACGGGGAAGAGGGAAAAACTGTTTTTT. Protein sequence: CASSATGKREKLFF.

The chain combines TRBV5-1 with TRBJ1-1, with 9 bases that match TRBD1. The CDR3 covers 15 residues. Germline V gives CDR1 SGHRS, CDR2 YFSETQ. The V gene end was trimmed by 4 bases and the J gene end by 5 bases; junction bases not matched to a gene: 9. The CDR3 DNA is TGCGCCAGCAGCCAGGAGACAGGGGGTTGGACTGAAGCTTTCTTT. Translated: CASSQETGGWTEAFF.

The CDR3 here is CASSQNTEAFF. For the CDR3, the DNA is TGTGCCAGCAGTCAAAACACTGAAGCTTTCTTT. The rearrangement uses TRBV28 and TRBJ1-1; D gene uncertain. The CDR3 has 11 amino acids. The ends were cut back, 5 bases at V and 2 bases at J, with 3 bases in the middle. Per the germline V gene, CDR1 is MDHEN and CDR2 is SYDVKM. Full variable domain (missing parts from reference TRBV28 and TRBJ1-1): DVKVTQSSRYLVKRTGEKVFLECVQDMDHENMFWYRQDPGLGLRLIYFSYDVKMKEKGDIPEGYSVSREKKERFSLILESASTNQTSMYLCASSQNTEAFFGQGTRLTVV.

DNA for the CDR3: TGTGCCAGCAGTCCAAGCTCGAGCTCTGGAAACACCATATATTTT. Translation gives CASSPSSSSGNTIYF. The chain recombines TRBV5-4 with TRBJ1-3, with D hard to call. Germline V gives CDR1 SGHNT, CDR2 YYREEE (reference sequence). V was cut by 5 bases and J by 0 bases, with 12 bases left in between. The CDR3 is 15 amino acids.

V is TRBV7-2 and J is TRBJ2-5, with 9 bases aligning to TRBD1. The germline V gene encodes CDR1 SGHTA and CDR2 FQGNSA. The J segment lost 9 bases and the V segment lost 4 bases, leaving 3 bases of the junction unmatched. The CDR3 runs 12 residues. The CDR3 DNA reads TGTGCCAGCAGCTCACAGGGGGCGGCCCAGTACTTC. This sequence encodes CASSSQGAAQYF.

Note on this clone: The same CDR3 is also encoded by other DNA sequences in this sample. The chain has TRBV27 and TRBJ1-6; D gene uncertain. The CDR3 has 15 amino acids. Germline assignment: CDR1 MNHEY and CDR2 SMNVEV (reference sequence). The germline V and J ends were trimmed by 3 bases and 7 bases, with 13 bases remaining between them. CDR3 coding DNA: TGTGCCAGCAGTTTGGGCACTGGGGTAAATTCACCCCTCCACTTT. It specifies CASSLGTGVNSPLHF.

The CDR3, as DNA: TGTGCCAGCTCACCACCGCAGGGCGGGGGCACCGGGGAGCTGTTTTTT. Amino acid sequence: CASSPPQGGGTGELFF. The J gene is TRBJ2-2, the V gene TRBV18; 7 bases match TRBD2. This CDR3 comprises 16 residues. The germline V gene encodes CDR1 KGHSH and CDR2 LQKENI. The ends lost 0 bases at V and 4 bases at J; junction bases unmatched: 5.

This rearrangement joins TRBV5-1 to TRBJ1-2, with 7 bases aligning to TRBD1. The CDR3 contains 14 residues. The germline CDR1 and CDR2 sequences are SGHRS and YFSETQ. The V and J ends lost 0 bases and 7 bases, in that order; junction bases with no gene match: 6. The CDR3 nucleotides are TGCGCCAGCAGCTTGGCCGAGGGGGCCGGTGGCTACACCTTC. Translated, it gives CASSLAEGAGGYTF.

The chain joins TRBV6-5 to TRBJ1-2; D unresolved. Trimming left V 0 bases short and J 3 bases short, with 8 bases between. The CDR3 spans 14 residues. Germline loops: CDR1 MNHEY, CDR2 SVGAGI. The CDR3 DNA sequence: TGTGCCAGCAGTTACTCGGGTAACCACTATGGCTACACCTTC. This encodes CASSYSGNHYGYTF.

The CDR3 coding sequence is TGTGCCAGCAGTTACCCCCGGGGCGGAAAGAGTTACGAGCAGTACTTC. This gives the protein CASSYPRGGKSYEQYF. The J gene is TRBJ2-7, the V gene TRBV6-5, with D perhaps given as TRBD1 or TRBD2 (5 bases each). The CDR3 contains 16 residues. Germline V gene sequence: CDR1 MNHEY, CDR2 SVGAGI. Deletions cut 2 bases from V and 4 bases from J, with 18 bases between.